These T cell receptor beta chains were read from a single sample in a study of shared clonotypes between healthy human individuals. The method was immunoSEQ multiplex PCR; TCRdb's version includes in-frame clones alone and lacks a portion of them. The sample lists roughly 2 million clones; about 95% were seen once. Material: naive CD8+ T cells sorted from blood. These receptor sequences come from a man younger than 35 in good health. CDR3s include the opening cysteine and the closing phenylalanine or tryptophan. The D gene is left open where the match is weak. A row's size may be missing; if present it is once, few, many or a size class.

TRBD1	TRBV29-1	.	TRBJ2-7	CSVSGTGPLEQYF	TGCAGCGTTTCCGGGACAGGGCCTCTCGAGCAGTACTTC
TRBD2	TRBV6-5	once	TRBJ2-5	CASRPTSGGKTQYF	TGTGCCAGCAGGCCCACTAGCGGGGGGAAGACCCAGTACTTC
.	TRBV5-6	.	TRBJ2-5	CASSRPYTTSQETQYF	TGTGCCAGCAGCAGACCTTATACGACATCCCAAGAGACCCAGTACTTC
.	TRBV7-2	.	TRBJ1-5	CASSMTVYSNQPQHF	TGTGCCAGCAGCATGACGGTGTATAGCAATCAGCCCCAGCATTTT
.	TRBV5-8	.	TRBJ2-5	CASSLVGGQETQYF	TGTGCCAGCAGCTTGGTAGGAGGCCAAGAGACCCAGTACTTC
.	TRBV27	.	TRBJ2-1	CASRGHDSYNEQFF	TGTGCCAGCAGGGGACACGACTCCTACAATGAGCAGTTCTTC
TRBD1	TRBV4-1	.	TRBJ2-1	CASSQDPTGGNEQFF	TGCGCCAGCAGCCAAGATCCGACAGGGGGGAATGAGCAGTTCTTC
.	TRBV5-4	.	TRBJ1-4	CASSPGQNQEKLFF	TGTGCCAGCAGCCCCGGACAGAACCAAGAAAAACTGTTTTTT
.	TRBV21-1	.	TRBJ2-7	CASSSSGRAPYEQYF	TGTGCCAGCAGTTCTAGCGGGAGGGCTCCCTACGAGCAGTACTTC
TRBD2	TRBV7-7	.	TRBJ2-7	CASSPGTSTYEQYF	TGTGCTAGCAGCCCGGGGACTAGTACCTACGAGCAGTACTTC
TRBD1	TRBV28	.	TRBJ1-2	CASSLGGQGFGYTF	TGTGCCAGCAGTTTAGGGGGACAGGGGTTTGGCTACACCTTC
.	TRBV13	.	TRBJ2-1	CASSPWAVSDEQFF	TGTGCCAGCAGCCCCTGGGCGGTTAGTGATGAGCAGTTCTTC
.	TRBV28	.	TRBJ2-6	CASKTLRQETSGANVLTF	TGTGCCAGCAAGACCTTAAGACAGGAGACCTCTGGGGCCAACGTCCTGACTTTC
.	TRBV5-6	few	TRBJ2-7	CASSLKLSYEQYF	TGTGCCAGCAGCTTAAAGCTCTCCTACGAGCAGTACTTC
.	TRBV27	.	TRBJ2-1	CATMSGSSYNEQFF	TGTGCCACCATGTCAGGTAGCTCCTACAATGAGCAGTTCTTC
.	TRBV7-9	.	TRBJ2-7	CASSRTEYEQYF	TGTGCCAGCAGCCGTACAGAGTACGAGCAGTACTTC
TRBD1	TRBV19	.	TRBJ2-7	CASHASGTGTPYEQYF	TGTGCCAGTCATGCTTCGGGGACAGGGACACCCTACGAGCAGTACTTC
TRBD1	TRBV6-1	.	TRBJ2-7	CASSGTGGEAGVGQYF	TGTGCCAGCAGTGGGACAGGGGGCGAAGCGGGAGTGGGGCAGTACTTC
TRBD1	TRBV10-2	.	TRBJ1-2	CASSTTGALGGYTF	TGCGCCAGCAGCACCACAGGGGCCTTGGGTGGCTACACCTTC
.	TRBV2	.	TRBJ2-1	CASFWGEYDNEQFF	TGTGCCAGTTTCTGGGGCGAGTACGACAATGAGCAGTTCTTC
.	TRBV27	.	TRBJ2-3	CASSSSSDTQYF	TGTGCCAGCAGCTCCTCGTCAGATACGCAGTATTTT
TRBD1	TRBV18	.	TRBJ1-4	CASSPLGQGFNEKLFF	TGTGCCAGCTCACCCCTCGGACAGGGGTTTAATGAAAAACTGTTTTTT
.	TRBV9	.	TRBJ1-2	CASSALQGGGYGYTF	TGTGCCAGCAGCGCGTTACAGGGTGGCGGCTATGGCTACACCTTC
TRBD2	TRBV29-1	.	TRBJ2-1	CSVARSRLAGYNEQFF	TGCAGCGTTGCAAGAAGTAGACTAGCGGGATACAATGAGCAGTTCTTC
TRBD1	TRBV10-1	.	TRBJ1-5	CASGTAYSNQPQHF	TGCGCCAGCGGGACAGCATATAGCAATCAGCCCCAGCATTTT
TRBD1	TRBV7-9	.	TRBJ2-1	CASSPVTVQGDNEQFF	TGTGCCAGCAGCCCTGTGACAGTACAGGGGGACAATGAGCAGTTCTTC
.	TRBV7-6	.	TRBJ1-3	CASSPEVQGSGNTIYF	TGTGCCAGCAGCCCGGAAGTACAGGGCTCTGGAAACACCATATATTTT
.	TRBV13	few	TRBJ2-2	CASSVNKEELFF	TGTGCCAGCAGCGTCAACAAGGAGGAGCTGTTTTTT
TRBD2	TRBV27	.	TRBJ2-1	CASRSGGALDEQFF	TGTGCCAGCAGGAGCGGGGGGGCCCTTGATGAGCAGTTCTTC
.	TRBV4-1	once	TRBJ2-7	CASSQEMDVLPYEQYF	TGCGCCAGCAGCCAAGAAATGGACGTGCTGCCCTACGAGCAGTACTTC
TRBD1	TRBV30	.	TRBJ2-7	CAWRGQGESEQYF	TGTGCCTGGAGGGGGCAGGGGGAGAGCGAGCAGTACTTC
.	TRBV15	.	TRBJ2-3	CATMTGVGTDTQYF	TGTGCCACCATGACGGGTGTGGGCACAGATACGCAGTATTTT
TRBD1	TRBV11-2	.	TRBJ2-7	CASSWGQSFGEQYF	TGTGCCAGCAGCTGGGGACAGTCTTTTGGCGAGCAGTACTTC
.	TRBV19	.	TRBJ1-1	CASSRGMNTEAFF	TGTGCCAGTAGCAGGGGAATGAACACTGAAGCTTTCTTT
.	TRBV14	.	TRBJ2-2	CASSQSQDNTGELFF	TGTGCCAGCAGCCAATCACAGGATAACACCGGGGAGCTGTTTTTT
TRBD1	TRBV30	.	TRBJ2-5	CAWSGWTGPQETQYF	TGTGCCTGGAGTGGTTGGACAGGGCCCCAAGAGACCCAGTACTTC
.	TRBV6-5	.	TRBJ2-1	CASFGGSYNEQFF	TGTGCCAGCTTCGGGGGCTCGTACAATGAGCAGTTCTTC
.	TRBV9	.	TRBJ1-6	CASSVEQGSGTLHF	TGTGCCAGCAGCGTAGAACAGGGCTCCGGAACCCTCCACTTT
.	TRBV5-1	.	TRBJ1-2	CASSLNGEDYGYTF	TGCGCCAGCAGCTTGAATGGGGAGGACTATGGCTACACCTTC
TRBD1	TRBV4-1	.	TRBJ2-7	CASSRGQGADEQYF	TGCGCCAGCAGCCGAGGACAGGGGGCAGACGAGCAGTACTTC
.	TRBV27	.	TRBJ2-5	CATDFQETQYF	TGTGCCACAGACTTCCAAGAGACCCAGTACTTC
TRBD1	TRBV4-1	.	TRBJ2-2	CASSQGTGDAGELFF	TGCGCCAGCAGCCAGGGGACAGGGGATGCCGGGGAGCTGTTTTTT
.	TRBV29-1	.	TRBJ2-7	CSVARGQIYEQYF	TGCAGCGTTGCAAGGGGACAAATCTACGAGCAGTACTTC
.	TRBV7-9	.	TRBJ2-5	CASRERGTGGETQYF	TGTGCCAGCAGGGAGCGAGGGACGGGCGGAGAGACCCAGTACTTC
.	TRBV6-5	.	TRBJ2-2	CASSSRDWNTGELFF	TGTGCCAGCAGTTCAAGGGACTGGAACACCGGGGAGCTGTTTTTT
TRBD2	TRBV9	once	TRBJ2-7	CASSVDSGGYEQYF	TGTGCCAGCAGCGTAGATAGCGGGGGCTACGAGCAGTACTTC
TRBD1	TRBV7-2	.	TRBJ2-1	CASSPLGQGDEQFF	TGTGCCAGCAGCCCCCTCGGACAGGGGGATGAGCAGTTCTTC
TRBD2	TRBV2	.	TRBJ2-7	CASHPGRGLNEQYF	TGTGCCAGCCATCCCGGGAGGGGCCTAAACGAGCAGTACTTC
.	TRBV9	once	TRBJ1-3	CASSVSGMVGSGNTIYF	TGTGCCAGCAGCGTGTCCGGGATGGTGGGCTCTGGAAACACCATATATTTT
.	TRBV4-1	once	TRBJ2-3	CASSQVGVDADTQYF	TGCGCCAGCAGCCAGGTAGGGGTCGACGCAGATACGCAGTATTTT
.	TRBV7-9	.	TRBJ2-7	CASSRTGWEGNEQYF	TGTGCCAGCAGCCGTACAGGGTGGGAAGGTAACGAGCAGTACTTC
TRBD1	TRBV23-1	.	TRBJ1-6	CASSPLGQGVLSPLHF	TGCGCCAGCAGTCCCTTAGGACAGGGGGTTTTATCACCCCTCCACTTT
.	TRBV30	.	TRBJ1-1	CAWAGQDFTEAFF	TGTGCCTGGGCTGGACAAGATTTTACTGAAGCTTTCTTT
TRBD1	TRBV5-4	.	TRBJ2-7	CASSIHGTGILYEQYF	TGTGCCAGCAGCATCCACGGGACAGGGATTCTGTACGAGCAGTACTTC
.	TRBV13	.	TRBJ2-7	CASSTGVYYEQYF	TGTGCCAGCAGCACCGGGGTTTATTACGAGCAGTACTTC
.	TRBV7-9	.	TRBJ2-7	CASSLGGQGGTYEQYF	TGTGCCAGCAGCTTAGGGGGACAAGGGGGAACCTACGAGCAGTACTTC
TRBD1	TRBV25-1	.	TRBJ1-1	CASSARQGVGTEAFF	TGTGCCAGCAGTGCCCGACAGGGGGTGGGGACTGAAGCTTTCTTT
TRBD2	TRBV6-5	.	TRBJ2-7	CASSQRGSGAYEQYF	TGTGCCAGCAGTCAGCGTGGTAGCGGGGCCTACGAGCAGTACTTC
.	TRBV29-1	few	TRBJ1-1	CSVEAGHGAFF	TGCAGCGTTGAAGCGGGGCACGGAGCTTTCTTT
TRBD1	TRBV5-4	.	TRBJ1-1	CASSLGAGGMGAEAFF	TGTGCCAGCAGCTTGGGGGCAGGGGGCATGGGTGCTGAAGCTTTCTTT